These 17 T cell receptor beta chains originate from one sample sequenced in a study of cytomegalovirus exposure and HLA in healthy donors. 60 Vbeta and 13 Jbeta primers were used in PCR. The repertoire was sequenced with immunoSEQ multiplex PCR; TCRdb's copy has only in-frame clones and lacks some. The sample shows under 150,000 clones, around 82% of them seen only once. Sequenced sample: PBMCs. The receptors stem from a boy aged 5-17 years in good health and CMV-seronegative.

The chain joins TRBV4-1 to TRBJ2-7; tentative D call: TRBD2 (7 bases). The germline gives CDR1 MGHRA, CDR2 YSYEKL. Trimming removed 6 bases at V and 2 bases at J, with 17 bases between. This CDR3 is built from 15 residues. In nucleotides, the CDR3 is TGCGCCAGCAGTAAGAGGGGGGGGACCGCCTACGAGCAGTACTTC. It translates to CASSKRGGTAYEQYF.

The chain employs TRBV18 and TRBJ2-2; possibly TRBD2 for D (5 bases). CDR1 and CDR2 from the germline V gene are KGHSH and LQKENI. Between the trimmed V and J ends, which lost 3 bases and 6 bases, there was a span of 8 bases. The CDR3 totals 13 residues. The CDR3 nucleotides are TGTGCCAGCTCACCCCTGGAGGCCGGGGAGCTGTTTTTT. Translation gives CASSPLEAGELFF.

The CDR3 loop is CARSLFGTGNRNEQFF. In DNA, the CDR3 is TGTGCCAGAAGCTTGTTTGGTACAGGGAATCGAAATGAGCAGTTCTTC. The V call is TRBV5-3, the J call TRBJ2-1; perhaps TRBD1 as D (6 bases). TRBV5-3 is marked as an open reading frame, function uncertain. This CDR3 spans 16 amino acids. The V and J ends lost 1 base and 7 bases respectively, with 18 bases between them.

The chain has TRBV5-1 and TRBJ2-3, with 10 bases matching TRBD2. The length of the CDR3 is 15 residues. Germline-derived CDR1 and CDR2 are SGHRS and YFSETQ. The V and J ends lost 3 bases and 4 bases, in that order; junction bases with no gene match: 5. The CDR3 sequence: CASSSSGSVPDTQYF. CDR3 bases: TGCGCCAGCAGCTCTAGCGGGAGTGTGCCAGATACGCAGTATTTT.

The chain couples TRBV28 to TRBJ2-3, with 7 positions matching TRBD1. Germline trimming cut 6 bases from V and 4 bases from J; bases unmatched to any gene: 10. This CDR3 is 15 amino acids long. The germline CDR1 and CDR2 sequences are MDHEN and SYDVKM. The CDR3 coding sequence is TGTGCCAGCAGCGAAGGGGGCCCTAGGGCAGATACGCAGTATTTT. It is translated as CASSEGGPRADTQYF.

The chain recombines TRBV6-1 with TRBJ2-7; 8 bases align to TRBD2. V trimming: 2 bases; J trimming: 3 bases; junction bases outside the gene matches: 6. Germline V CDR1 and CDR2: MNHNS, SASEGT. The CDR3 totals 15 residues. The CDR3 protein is CASSENTSGYYEQYF. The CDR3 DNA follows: TGTGCCAGCAGTGAAAACACTAGCGGTTACTACGAGCAGTACTTC.

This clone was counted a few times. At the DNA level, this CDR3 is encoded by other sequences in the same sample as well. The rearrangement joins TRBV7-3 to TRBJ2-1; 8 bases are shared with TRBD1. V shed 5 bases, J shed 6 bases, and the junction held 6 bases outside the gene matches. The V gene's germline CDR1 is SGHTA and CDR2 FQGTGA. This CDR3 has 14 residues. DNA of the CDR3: TGTGCCAGCAGCCGAGGACAGGGCCGCAATGAGCAGTTCTTC. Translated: CASSRGQGRNEQFF.

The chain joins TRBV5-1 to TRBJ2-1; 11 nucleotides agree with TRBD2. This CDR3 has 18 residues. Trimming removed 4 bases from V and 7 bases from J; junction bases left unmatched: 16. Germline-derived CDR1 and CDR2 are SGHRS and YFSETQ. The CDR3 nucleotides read TGCGCCAGCAGCCACCCACTAGCGGGAGAGATAGCCGGTAATGAGCAGTTCTTC. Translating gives CASSHPLAGEIAGNEQFF.

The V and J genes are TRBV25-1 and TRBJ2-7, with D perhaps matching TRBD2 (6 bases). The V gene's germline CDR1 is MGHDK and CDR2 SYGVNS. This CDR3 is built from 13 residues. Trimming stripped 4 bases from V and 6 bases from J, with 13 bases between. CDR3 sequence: CASSAGRGSEQYF. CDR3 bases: TGTGCCAGCAGTGCCGGGAGAGGGAGCGAGCAGTACTTC.

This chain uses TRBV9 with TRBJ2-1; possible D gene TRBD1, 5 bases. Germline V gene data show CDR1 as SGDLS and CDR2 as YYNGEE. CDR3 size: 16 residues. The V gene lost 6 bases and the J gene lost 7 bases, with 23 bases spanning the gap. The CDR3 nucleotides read TGTGCCAGCAACATCCTCCCTCACGGTAGGGGTAATGAGCAGTTCTTC. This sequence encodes CASNILPHGRGNEQFF.

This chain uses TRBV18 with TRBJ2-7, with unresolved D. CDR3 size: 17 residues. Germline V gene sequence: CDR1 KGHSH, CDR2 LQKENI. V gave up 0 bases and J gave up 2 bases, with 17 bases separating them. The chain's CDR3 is CASSPPPRLNPTYEQYF. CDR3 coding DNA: TGTGCCAGCTCACCACCTCCGAGACTCAATCCAACCTACGAGCAGTACTTC.

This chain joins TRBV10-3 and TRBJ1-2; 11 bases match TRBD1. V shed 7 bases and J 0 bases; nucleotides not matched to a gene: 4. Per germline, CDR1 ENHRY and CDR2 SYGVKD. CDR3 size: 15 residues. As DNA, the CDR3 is TGTGCCATCACGGGACAGGGGGTTACTAACTATGGCTACACCTTC. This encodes CAITGQGVTNYGYTF.

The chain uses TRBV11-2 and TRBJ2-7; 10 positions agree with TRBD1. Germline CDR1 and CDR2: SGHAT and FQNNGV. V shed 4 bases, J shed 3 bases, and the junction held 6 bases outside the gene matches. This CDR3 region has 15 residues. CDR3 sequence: CASSSSGDRGYEQYF. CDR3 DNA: TGTGCCAGCAGCTCCTCCGGGGACAGGGGCTACGAGCAGTACTTC.

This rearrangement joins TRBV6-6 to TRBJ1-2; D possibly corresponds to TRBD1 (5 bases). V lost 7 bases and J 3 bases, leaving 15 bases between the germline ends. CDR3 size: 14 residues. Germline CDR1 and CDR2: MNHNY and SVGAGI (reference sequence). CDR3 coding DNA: TGTGCCAGCACCCCCCCAGGGTCGGACTATGGCTACACCTTC. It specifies CASTPPGSDYGYTF.

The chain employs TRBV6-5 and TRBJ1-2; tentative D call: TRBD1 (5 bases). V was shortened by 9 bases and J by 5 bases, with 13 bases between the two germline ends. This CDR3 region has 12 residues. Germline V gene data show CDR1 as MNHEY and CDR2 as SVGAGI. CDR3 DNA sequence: TGTGCCAGTTGGACCTCAGGGTATGGCTACACCTTC. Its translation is CASWTSGYGYTF.

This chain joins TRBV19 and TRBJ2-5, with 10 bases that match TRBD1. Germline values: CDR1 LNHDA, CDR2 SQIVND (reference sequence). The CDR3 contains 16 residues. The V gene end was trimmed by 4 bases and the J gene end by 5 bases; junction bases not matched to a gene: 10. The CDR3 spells CASSRTTGGTWETQYF. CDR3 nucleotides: TGTGCCAGTAGTAGAACGACAGGGGGCACCTGGGAGACCCAGTACTTC.

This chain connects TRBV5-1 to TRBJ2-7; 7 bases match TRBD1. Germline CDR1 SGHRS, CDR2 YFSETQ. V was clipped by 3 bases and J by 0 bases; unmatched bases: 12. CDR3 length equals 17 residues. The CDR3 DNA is TGCGCCAGCAGCTCCCCTACTACAGGGGCGATCTCCTACGAGCAGTACTTC. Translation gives CASSSPTTGAISYEQYF. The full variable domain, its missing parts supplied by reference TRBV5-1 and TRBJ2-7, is KAGVTQTPRYLIKTRGQQVTLSCSPISGHRSVSWYQQTPGQGLQFLFEYFSETQRNKGNFPGRFSGRQFSNSRSEMNVSTLELGDSALYLCASSSPTTGAISYEQYFGPGTRLTVT.